This TCR beta chain was sequenced in a study of CD4+ T cells in melanoma. This clone appeared a few times. Profiled with immunoSEQ multiplex PCR; TCRdb holds only in-frame clones, not every one. Of roughly 12,000 clones listed, around 69% were seen once; the top ten hold 7.5% to 9.5%. V gave up 0 bases and J gave up 3 bases; unmatched junction bases: 14. This CDR3 has 19 amino acids. The germline V gene encodes CDR1 MGHRA and CDR2 YSYEKL. This clonotype was sampled from a human donor with melanoma. The sample taken for sequencing was cells from a culture (not recorded whether cultured in vitro). The chain uses TRBV4-1 and TRBJ2-4, with TRBD1 matching 7 bases. Written as DNA, the CDR3 is TGCGCCAGCAGCCAAGATTTGACAGGGCAAAGTTATGTCAAAAACATTCAGTACTTC. It is translated as CASSQDLTGQSYVKNIQYF.